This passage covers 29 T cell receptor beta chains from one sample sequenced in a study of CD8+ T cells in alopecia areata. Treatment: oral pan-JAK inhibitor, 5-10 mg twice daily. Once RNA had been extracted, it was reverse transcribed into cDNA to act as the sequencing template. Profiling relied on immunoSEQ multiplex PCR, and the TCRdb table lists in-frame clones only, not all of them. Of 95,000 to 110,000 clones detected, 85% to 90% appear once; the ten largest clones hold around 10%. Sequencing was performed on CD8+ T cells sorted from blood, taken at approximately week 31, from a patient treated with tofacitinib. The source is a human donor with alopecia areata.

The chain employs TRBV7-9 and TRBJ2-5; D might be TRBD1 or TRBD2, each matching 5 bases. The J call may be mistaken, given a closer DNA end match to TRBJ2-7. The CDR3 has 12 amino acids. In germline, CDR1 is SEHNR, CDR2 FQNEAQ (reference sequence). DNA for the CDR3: TGTGCCAGCAGTTACGAGGGGTACGAGCAGTACTTC. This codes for CASSYEGYEQYF.

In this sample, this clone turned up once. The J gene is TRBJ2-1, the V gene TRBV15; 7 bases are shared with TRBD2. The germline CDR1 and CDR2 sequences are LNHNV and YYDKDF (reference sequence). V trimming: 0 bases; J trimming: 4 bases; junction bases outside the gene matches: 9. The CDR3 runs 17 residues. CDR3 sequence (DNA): TGTGCCACCAGCAGAGATCGGCCTAGCGGATATTACAATGAGCAGTTCTTC. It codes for CATSRDRPSGYYNEQFF.

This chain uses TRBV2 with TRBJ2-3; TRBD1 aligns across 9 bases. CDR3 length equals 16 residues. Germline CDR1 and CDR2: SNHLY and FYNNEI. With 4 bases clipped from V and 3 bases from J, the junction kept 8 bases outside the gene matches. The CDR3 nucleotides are TGTGCCAGCAGTGGAGAACAGGGGGCGCGAACAGATACGCAGTATTTT. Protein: CASSGEQGARTDTQYF.

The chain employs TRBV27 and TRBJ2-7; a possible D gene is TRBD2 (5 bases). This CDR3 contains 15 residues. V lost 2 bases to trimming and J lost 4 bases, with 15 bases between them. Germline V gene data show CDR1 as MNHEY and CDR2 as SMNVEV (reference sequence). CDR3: CASSLNPASFYEQYF. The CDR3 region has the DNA TGTGCCAGCAGTTTAAATCCGGCTAGCTTTTACGAGCAGTACTTC.

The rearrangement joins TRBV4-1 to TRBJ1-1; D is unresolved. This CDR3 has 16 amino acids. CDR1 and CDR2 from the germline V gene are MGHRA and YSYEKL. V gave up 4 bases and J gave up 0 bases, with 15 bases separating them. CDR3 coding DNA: TGCGCCAGCAGCCCCCCCGGCATGCTTATGAACACTGAAGCTTTCTTT. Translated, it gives CASSPPGMLMNTEAFF.

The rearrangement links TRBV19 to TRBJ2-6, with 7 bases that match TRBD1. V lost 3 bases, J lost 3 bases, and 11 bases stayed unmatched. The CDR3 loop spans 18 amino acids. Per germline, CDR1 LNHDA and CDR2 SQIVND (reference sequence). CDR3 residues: CASSIIRPGGHGANVLTF. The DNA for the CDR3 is TGTGCCAGTAGTATTATCAGGCCAGGGGGACATGGGGCCAACGTCCTGACTTTC.

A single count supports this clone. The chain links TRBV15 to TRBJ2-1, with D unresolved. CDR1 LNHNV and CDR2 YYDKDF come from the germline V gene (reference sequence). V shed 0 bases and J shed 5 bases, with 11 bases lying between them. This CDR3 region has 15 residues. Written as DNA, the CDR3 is TGTGCCACCAGCAGAGACCGAGTCTCTAACAATGAGCAGTTCTTC. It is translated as CATSRDRVSNNEQFF.

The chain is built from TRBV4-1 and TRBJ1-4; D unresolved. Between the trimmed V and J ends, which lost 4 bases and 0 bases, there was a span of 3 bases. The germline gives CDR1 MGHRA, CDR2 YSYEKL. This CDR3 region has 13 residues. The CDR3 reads CASSPTTNEKLFF. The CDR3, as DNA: TGCGCCAGCAGCCCTACAACTAATGAAAAACTGTTTTTT.

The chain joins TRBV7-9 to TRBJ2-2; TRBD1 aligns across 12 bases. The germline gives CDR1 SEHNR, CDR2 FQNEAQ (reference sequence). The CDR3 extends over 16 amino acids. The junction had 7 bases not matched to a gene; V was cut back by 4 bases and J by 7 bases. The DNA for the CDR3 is TGTGCCAGCAGCTCCCGGGACAGGGGGCTTGACGGGGAGCTGTTTTTT. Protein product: CASSSRDRGLDGELFF.

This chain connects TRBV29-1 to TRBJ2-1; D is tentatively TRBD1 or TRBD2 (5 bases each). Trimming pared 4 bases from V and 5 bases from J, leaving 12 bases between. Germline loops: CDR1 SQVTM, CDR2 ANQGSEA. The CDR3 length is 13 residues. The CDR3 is CSVVVGTHNEQFF. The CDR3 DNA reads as TGCAGCGTTGTGGTAGGGACCCACAATGAGCAGTTCTTC.

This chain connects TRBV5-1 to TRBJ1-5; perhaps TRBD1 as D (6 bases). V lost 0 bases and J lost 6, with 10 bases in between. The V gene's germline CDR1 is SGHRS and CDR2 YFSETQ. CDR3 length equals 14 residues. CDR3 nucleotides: TGCGCCAGCAGCTTGGAGGGGGGAGGTCAGCCCCAGCATTTT. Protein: CASSLEGGGQPQHF.

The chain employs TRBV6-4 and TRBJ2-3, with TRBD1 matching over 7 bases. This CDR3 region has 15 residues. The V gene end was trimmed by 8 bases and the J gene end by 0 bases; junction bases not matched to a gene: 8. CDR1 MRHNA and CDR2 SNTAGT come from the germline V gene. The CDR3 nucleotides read TGTGCCAGCCCTCATCCGACAGGGAGCACAGATACGCAGTATTTT. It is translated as CASPHPTGSTDTQYF.

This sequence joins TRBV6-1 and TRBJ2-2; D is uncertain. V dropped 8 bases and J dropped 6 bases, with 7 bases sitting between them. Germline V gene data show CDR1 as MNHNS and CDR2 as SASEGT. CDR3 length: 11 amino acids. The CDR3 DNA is TGTGCCAGCGACTGGGCCGGGGAGCTGTTTTTT. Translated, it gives CASDWAGELFF.

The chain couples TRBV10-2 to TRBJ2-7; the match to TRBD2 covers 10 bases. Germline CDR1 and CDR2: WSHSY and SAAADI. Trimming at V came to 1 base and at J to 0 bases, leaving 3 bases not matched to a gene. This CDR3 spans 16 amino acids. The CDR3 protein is CASSELERGGSYEQYF. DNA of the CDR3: TGCGCCAGCAGTGAGTTAGAGCGGGGGGGCTCCTACGAGCAGTACTTC.

This chain's CDR3 is CASSWQGLAREQFF. The CDR3 region has the DNA TGCGCCAGCAGCTGGCAAGGACTAGCCAGGGAGCAGTTCTTC. The gene calls are TRBV5-1 and TRBJ2-1, with 8 bases identical to TRBD2. CDR1 is SGHRS, CDR2 YFSETQ, per germline. J was trimmed by 10 bases and V by 3 bases; bases with no gene match: 9. The CDR3 contains 14 residues.

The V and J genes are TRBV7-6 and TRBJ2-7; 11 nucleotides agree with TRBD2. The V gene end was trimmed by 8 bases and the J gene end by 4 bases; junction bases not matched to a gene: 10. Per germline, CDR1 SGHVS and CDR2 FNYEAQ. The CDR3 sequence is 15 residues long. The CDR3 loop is CASGQVSGGAYEQYF. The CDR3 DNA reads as TGTGCCAGCGGCCAAGTTAGCGGGGGGGCGTACGAGCAGTACTTC.

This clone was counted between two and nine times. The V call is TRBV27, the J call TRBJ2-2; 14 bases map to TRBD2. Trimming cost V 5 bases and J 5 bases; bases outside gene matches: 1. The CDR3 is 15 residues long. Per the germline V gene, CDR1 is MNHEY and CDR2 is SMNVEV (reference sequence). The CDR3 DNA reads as TGTGCCAGCAGTCGGACTAGCGGGGGGACCGGGGAGCTGTTTTTT. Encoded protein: CASSRTSGGTGELFF.

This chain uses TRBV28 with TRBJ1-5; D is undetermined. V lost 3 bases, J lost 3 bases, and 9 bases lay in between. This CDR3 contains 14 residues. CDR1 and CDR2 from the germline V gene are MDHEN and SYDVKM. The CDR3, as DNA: TGTGCCAGCAGTTTGAGGATTTCCAATCAGCCCCAGCATTTT. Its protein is CASSLRISNQPQHF.

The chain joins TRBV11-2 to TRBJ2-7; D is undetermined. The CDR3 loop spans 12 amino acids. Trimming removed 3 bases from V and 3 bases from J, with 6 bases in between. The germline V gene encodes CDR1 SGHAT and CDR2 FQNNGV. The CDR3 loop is CASSLLGYEQYF. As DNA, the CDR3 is TGTGCCAGCAGCTTGCTAGGCTACGAGCAGTACTTC.

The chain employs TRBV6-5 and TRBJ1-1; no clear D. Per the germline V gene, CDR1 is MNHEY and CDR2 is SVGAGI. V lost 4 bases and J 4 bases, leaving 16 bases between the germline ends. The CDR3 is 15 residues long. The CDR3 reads CASSSPRFEATEAFF. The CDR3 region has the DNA TGTGCCAGCAGTTCGCCCAGGTTCGAAGCCACTGAAGCTTTCTTT.

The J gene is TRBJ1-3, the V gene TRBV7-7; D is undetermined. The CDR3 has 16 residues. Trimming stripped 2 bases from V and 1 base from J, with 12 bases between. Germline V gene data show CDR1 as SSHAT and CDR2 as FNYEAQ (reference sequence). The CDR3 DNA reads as TGTGCCAGCAGCTTAAGGAGGGAGGAATCTGGAAACACCATATATTTT. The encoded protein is CASSLRREESGNTIYF.

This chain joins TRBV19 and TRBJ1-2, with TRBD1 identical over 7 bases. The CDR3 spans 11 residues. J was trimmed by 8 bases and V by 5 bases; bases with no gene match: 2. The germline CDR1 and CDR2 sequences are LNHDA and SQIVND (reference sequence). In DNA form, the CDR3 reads TGTGCCAGTAGTCAGGGGGAAGGCTACACCTTC. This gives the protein CASSQGEGYTF.

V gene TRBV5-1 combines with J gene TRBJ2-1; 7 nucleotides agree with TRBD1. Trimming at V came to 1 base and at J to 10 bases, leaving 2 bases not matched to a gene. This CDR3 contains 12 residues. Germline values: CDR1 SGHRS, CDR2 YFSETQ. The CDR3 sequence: CASSLTGEEQFF. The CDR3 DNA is TGCGCCAGCAGCTTGACAGGGGAGGAGCAGTTCTTC.

The CDR3 is CAWSVQGTAGELFF. DNA for the CDR3: TGTGCCTGGAGTGTACAGGGGACCGCCGGGGAGCTGTTTTTT. The rearrangement links TRBV30 to TRBJ2-2, with 7 bases identical to TRBD1. J was trimmed by 6 bases and V by 0 bases; bases with no gene match: 4. This CDR3 is 14 amino acids long. Per germline, CDR1 GTSNPN and CDR2 SVGIG (reference sequence).

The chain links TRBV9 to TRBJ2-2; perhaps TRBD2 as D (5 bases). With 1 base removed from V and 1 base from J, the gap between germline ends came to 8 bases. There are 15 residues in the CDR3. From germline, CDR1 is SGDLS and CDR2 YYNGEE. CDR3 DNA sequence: TGTGCCAGCAGCGTATTTAGCGAGAACACCGGGGAGCTGTTTTTT. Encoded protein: CASSVFSENTGELFF. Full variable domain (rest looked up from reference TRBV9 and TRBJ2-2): DSGVTQTPKHLITATGQRVTLRCSPRSGDLSVYWYQQSLDQGLQFLIQYYNGEERAKGNILERFSAQQFPDLHSELNLSSLELGDSALYFCASSVFSENTGELFFGEGSRLTVL.

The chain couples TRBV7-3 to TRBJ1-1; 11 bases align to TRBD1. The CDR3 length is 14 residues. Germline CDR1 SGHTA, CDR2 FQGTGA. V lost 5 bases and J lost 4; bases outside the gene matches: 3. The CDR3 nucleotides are TGTGCCAGCAGCCCCGGGACAGGGGGCACTGAAGCTTTCTTT. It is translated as CASSPGTGGTEAFF. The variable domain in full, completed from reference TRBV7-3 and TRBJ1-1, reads GAGVSQTPSNKVTEKGKYVELRCDPISGHTALYWYRQSLGQGPEFLIYFQGTGAADDSGLPNDRFFAVRPEGSVSTLKIQRTERGDSAVYLCASSPGTGGTEAFFGQGTRLTVV.

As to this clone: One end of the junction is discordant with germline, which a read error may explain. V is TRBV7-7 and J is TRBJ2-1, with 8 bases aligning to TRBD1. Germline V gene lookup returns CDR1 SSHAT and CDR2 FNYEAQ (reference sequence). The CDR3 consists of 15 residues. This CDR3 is CASSPRGREGNEQFF. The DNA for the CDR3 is TGTGCTAGCAGCCCCAGGGGGCGGGAAGGAAATGAGCAGTTCTTC.

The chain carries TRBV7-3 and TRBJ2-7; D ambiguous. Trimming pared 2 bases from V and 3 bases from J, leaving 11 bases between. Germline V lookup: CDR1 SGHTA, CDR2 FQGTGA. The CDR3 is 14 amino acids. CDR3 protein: CASSLDEGDYEQYF. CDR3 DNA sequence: TGTGCCAGCAGCTTAGATGAAGGAGACTACGAGCAGTACTTC. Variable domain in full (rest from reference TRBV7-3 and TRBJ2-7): GAGVSQTPSNKVTEKGKYVELRCDPISGHTALYWYRQSLGQGPEFLIYFQGTGAADDSGLPNDRFFAVRPEGSVSTLKIQRTERGDSAVYLCASSLDEGDYEQYFGPGTRLTVT.

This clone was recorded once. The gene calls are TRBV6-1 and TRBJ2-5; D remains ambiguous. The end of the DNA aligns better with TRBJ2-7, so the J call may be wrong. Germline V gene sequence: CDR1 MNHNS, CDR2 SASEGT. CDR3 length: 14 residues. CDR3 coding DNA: TGTGCCAGCAGTGAAGCGTCCAGAGCGATCGAGCAGTACTTC. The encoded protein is CASSEASRAIEQYF.